Following are 7 T cell receptor beta chains from one sample sequenced in a study of Ad26.COV2.S vaccination and SARS-CoV-2 variants. Treatment meaning: 19 received Ad26.COV2.S at low or high dose, single or two shots; about 5 received placebo; per-sample allocation not given. Samples came from day 63 after the first vaccine or placebo injection. Measured with immunoSEQ multiplex PCR; TCRdb has only the in-frame clones, and not every one. The sample yields over 450,000 clones, roughly 87% seen once. Source: peripheral blood, taken in a trial of Ad26.COV2.S vaccine versus placebo. The source of these receptors is a person aged 18-65 years who received the Ad26.COV2.S COVID-19 vaccine or a placebo.

A word on this clone: The same CDR3 is also encoded by other DNA sequences in this sample. This rearrangement joins TRBV6-5 to TRBJ2-7; 7 bases are a match to TRBD1. Trimming cost V 0 bases and J 0 bases; bases outside gene matches: 2. The CDR3 runs 15 residues. Germline V CDR1 and CDR2: MNHEY, SVGAGI. CDR3 in DNA: TGTGCCAGCAGTTACTCGGCAGGGGGCTCCTACGAGCAGTACTTC. It yields the protein CASSYSAGGSYEQYF.

Comment on this clone: Sequence at one end of the junction differs from germline and may be a read error. The rearrangement uses TRBV28 and TRBJ1-1, with 7 nucleotides matching TRBD1. The CDR3 totals 12 residues. Germline assignment: CDR1 MDHEN and CDR2 SYDVKM. The DNA of the CDR3 is TGTGTCAGCAGTCTCGGACAGGAGGGAACTTTCTTT. Amino acid sequence: CVSSLGQEGTFF.

This clone was detected only once. The CDR3 sequence: CASSPRDRGATDTQYF. CDR3 in DNA: TGCGCCAGCAGCCCGAGGGACAGGGGGGCCACAGATACGCAGTATTTT. V usage is TRBV5-1 and J usage is TRBJ2-3, with 11 bases identical to TRBD1. Germline V gives CDR1 SGHRS, CDR2 YFSETQ. The CDR3 length is 16 residues. The V and J ends lost 4 bases and 2 bases, in that order; junction bases with no gene match: 6.

This chain connects TRBV28 to TRBJ2-2; D possibly uses TRBD1 or TRBD2 (6 bases each). CDR1 and CDR2 (germline): MDHEN, SYDVKM. The CDR3 consists of 14 residues. Trimming removed 5 bases from V and 4 bases from J, with 11 bases in between. CDR3 in DNA: TGTGCCAGCAGTCACGGGGGCCCCACCGGGGAGCTGTTTTTT. Its translation: CASSHGGPTGELFF. Full variable domain (rest looked up from reference TRBV28 and TRBJ2-2): DVKVTQSSRYLVKRTGEKVFLECVQDMDHENMFWYRQDPGLGLRLIYFSYDVKMKEKGDIPEGYSVSREKKERFSLILESASTNQTSMYLCASSHGGPTGELFFGEGSRLTVL.

The genes are TRBV5-1 and TRBJ2-7; 9 bases align to TRBD2. After removal of 2 bases from V and 5 bases from J, the junction contained 5 bases not matched to a gene. The CDR3 sequence is 14 residues long. Germline V gene sequence: CDR1 SGHRS, CDR2 YFSETQ. CDR3 in amino acids: CASSFAGGPNEQYF. The CDR3 coding sequence is TGCGCCAGCAGCTTTGCGGGAGGGCCAAACGAGCAGTACTTC. The full variable domain, with the rest looked up from reference TRBV5-1 and TRBJ2-7, is KAGVTQTPRYLIKTRGQQVTLSCSPISGHRSVSWYQQTPGQGLQFLFEYFSETQRNKGNFPGRFSGRQFSNSRSEMNVSTLELGDSALYLCASSFAGGPNEQYFGPGTRLTVT.

This chain links TRBV18 with TRBJ2-1; 10 nucleotides match TRBD1. The V gene's germline CDR1 is KGHSH and CDR2 LQKENI. V trimming: 9 bases; J trimming: 8 bases; junction bases outside the gene matches: 13. CDR3 length equals 15 residues. CDR3 sequence: CASQPPGQGLHEQFF. CDR3 in DNA: TGTGCCAGTCAACCCCCGGGACAGGGGTTGCATGAGCAGTTCTTC.

This clone has a single count. V gene TRBV27 combines with J gene TRBJ1-2, with TRBD1 matching 8 bases. This CDR3 comprises 13 residues. Germline assignment: CDR1 MNHEY and CDR2 SMNVEV (reference sequence). V shed 6 bases, J shed 2 bases, and the junction held 2 bases outside the gene matches. CDR3 DNA sequence: TGTGCCAGCAGGGACAGGGTCAACTATGGCTACACCTTC. Translated, it gives CASRDRVNYGYTF.